Following are 25 T cell receptor beta chains from one sample sequenced in a study of CD8 T cells in ankylosing spondylitis. TCRdb re-called the 5' RACE reads through MiXCR, storing one row per CDR3 protein. The repertoire has 39,000 or so distinct CDR3 sequences, 3% to 3.5% of them found once; the top ten carry around 2.8%. Sequencing was done on a sample of blood, either unsorted or a sorted T cell fraction (not recorded which). These receptors originate from a male donor with ankylosing spondylitis or in good health (not recorded which).

There are many counts of this clonotype. This chain joins TRBV9 and TRBJ1-6, with D hard to call. This CDR3 has 15 amino acids. Between the trimmed V and J ends, which lost 0 bases and 5 bases, there was a span of 9 bases. Germline CDR1 reads SGDLS; CDR2 reads YYNGEE. CDR3 nucleotides: TGTGCCAGCAGCGTAGGGGTGAGGAATAATTCACCCCTCCACTTT. Its protein product is CASSVGVRNNSPLHF. Using reference TRBV9 and TRBJ1-6 for the parts outside the CDR3, the full variable domain is DSGVTQTPKHLITATGQRVTLRCSPRSGDLSVYWYQQSLDQGLQFLIQYYNGEERAKGNILERFSAQQFPDLHSELNLSSLELGDSALYFCASSVGVRNNSPLHFGNGTRLTVT.

The V call is TRBV9, the J call TRBJ2-1; weak D call: TRBD1 (6 bases). The CDR3 has 15 residues. Germline assignment: CDR1 SGDLS and CDR2 YYNGEE. V gave up 3 bases and J gave up 10 bases, with 20 bases separating them. The CDR3 loop reads CASSGLAPGAKEQFF. CDR3 coding DNA: TGTGCCAGCAGCGGCTTGGCCCCAGGGGCCAAGGAGCAGTTCTTC.

This clonotype was observed many times. The rearrangement links TRBV9 to TRBJ2-5; D is tentatively TRBD1 or TRBD2 (5 bases each). In germline, CDR1 is SGDLS, CDR2 YYNGEE. V was cut by 0 bases and J by 2 bases, with 14 bases left in between. The CDR3 spans 16 residues. The CDR3, as DNA: TGTGCCAGCAGCGTAGCTACCCAGAGGGGACAAGAGACCCAGTACTTC. The encoded protein is CASSVATQRGQETQYF.

This clonotype has at least ten counts. The V call is TRBV9, the J call TRBJ2-1, with 10 bases lining up with TRBD2. The CDR3 sequence is 15 residues long. In germline, CDR1 is SGDLS, CDR2 YYNGEE. With V trimmed by 4 bases and J by 7 bases, 8 bases remained unmatched. CDR3 residues: CASSPKGLAHNEQFF. As DNA, the CDR3 is TGTGCCAGCAGCCCAAAGGGACTAGCGCATAATGAGCAGTTCTTC.

This clonotype was counted at least ten times. V is TRBV9 and J is TRBJ2-5, with D perhaps TRBD1 or TRBD2 (6 bases each). Deletions cut 2 bases from V and 5 bases from J, with 22 bases between. This CDR3 is 17 amino acids long. Per the germline V gene, CDR1 is SGDLS and CDR2 is YYNGEE. The CDR3 loop reads CASSVQGLAKGGETQYF. As DNA, the CDR3 is TGTGCCAGCAGCGTTCAGGGGCTAGCGAAAGGCGGGGAGACCCAGTACTTC.

This clonotype was picked up many times. The V and J genes are TRBV9 and TRBJ1-5; D not certain. Trimming stripped 2 bases from V and 3 bases from J, with 6 bases between. The CDR3 runs to 13 residues. CDR1 and CDR2 from the germline V gene are SGDLS and YYNGEE. CDR3 coding DNA: TGTGCCAGCAGCGTCGACTTCAATCAGCCCCAGCATTTT. This gives the protein CASSVDFNQPQHF.

This clonotype has ten or more counts. The chain uses TRBV9 and TRBJ1-1; 8 bases line up with TRBD1. The CDR3 is 14 residues long. V shed 6 bases and J 1 base; nucleotides not matched to a gene: 5. Germline CDR1 SGDLS, CDR2 YYNGEE. The CDR3 spells CASTRTGGNTEAFF. For the CDR3, the DNA is TGTGCCAGCACCCGAACAGGGGGGAACACTGAAGCTTTCTTT.

In its sample, this clonotype was seen many times. The chain links TRBV9 to TRBJ2-5; D unresolved. CDR3 size: 14 residues. The germline gives CDR1 SGDLS, CDR2 YYNGEE. Trimming took 0 bases from V and 1 from J, leaving 7 bases between them. CDR3 protein: CASSVAPSQETQYF. CDR3 in DNA: TGTGCCAGCAGCGTAGCGCCGTCCCAAGAGACCCAGTACTTC.

This clonotype was seen at least ten times. The chain recombines TRBV9 with TRBJ2-5; 8 nucleotides line up with TRBD2. The germline gives CDR1 SGDLS, CDR2 YYNGEE. The CDR3 totals 15 residues. Trimming removed 3 bases from V and 5 bases from J; junction bases left unmatched: 9. CDR3 bases: TGTGCCAGCAGCGAGCGTAGCGGGATTTTGGAGACCCAGTACTTC. The encoded protein is CASSERSGILETQYF.

At least ten counts were recorded for this clonotype. This chain uses TRBV9 with TRBJ2-1; D remains ambiguous. The CDR3 covers 15 residues. V was pared by 0 bases and J by 9 bases, with 16 bases between. The V gene's germline CDR1 is SGDLS and CDR2 YYNGEE. The CDR3 DNA follows: TGTGCCAGCAGCGTAGAGTGGCCCAGTACGGCTGAGCAGTTCTTC. Its translation is CASSVEWPSTAEQFF.

This clonotype was seen at least ten times. The chain employs TRBV19 and TRBJ2-2; 14 bases are a match to TRBD2. V trimming: 4 bases; J trimming: 8 bases; junction bases outside the gene matches: 6. From germline, CDR1 is LNHDA and CDR2 SQIVND (reference sequence). CDR3 size: 16 residues. CDR3 sequence: CASSTPGLAGAGELFF. The CDR3 DNA is TGTGCCAGTAGTACCCCGGGACTAGCGGGAGCTGGGGAGCTGTTTTTT.

This clonotype qualifies as medium-sized. V gene TRBV7-7 combines with J gene TRBJ2-7; D is unresolved. Trimming cost V 7 bases and J 2 bases, with 15 bases left between them. The CDR3 is made up of 14 amino acids. Germline CDR1 SSHAT, CDR2 FNYEAQ (reference sequence). The DNA for the CDR3 is TGTGCCAGCATCAACTTGGGCAGGCCCTACGAGCAGTACGTC. Residues: CASINLGRPYEQYV.

This clonotype has at least ten counts. This rearrangement joins TRBV9 to TRBJ2-2, with TRBD1 as a possible D gene (5 bases). Trimming removed 4 bases from V and 7 bases from J, with 8 bases in between. Germline V CDR1 and CDR2: SGDLS, YYNGEE. CDR3 length: 12 residues. CDR3 in amino acids: CASSQGFGELFF. The DNA of the CDR3 is TGTGCCAGCAGCCAGGGTTTCGGGGAGCTGTTTTTT.

The table lists this clonotype with many counts. This chain links TRBV9 with TRBJ2-1; D call uncertain. This CDR3 is built from 18 residues. Germline-derived CDR1 and CDR2 are SGDLS and YYNGEE. Trimming cost V 0 bases and J 5 bases, with 21 bases left between them. In nucleotides, the CDR3 is TGTGCCAGCAGCGTAGCCTCAAATTCCCAGCGTCGGGACAATGAGCAGTTCTTC. Its translation: CASSVASNSQRRDNEQFF. The full variable domain, its missing parts supplied by reference TRBV9 and TRBJ2-1, is DSGVTQTPKHLITATGQRVTLRCSPRSGDLSVYWYQQSLDQGLQFLIQYYNGEERAKGNILERFSAQQFPDLHSELNLSSLELGDSALYFCASSVASNSQRRDNEQFFGPGTRLTVL.

The table lists this clonotype with many counts. The chain is built from TRBV9 and TRBJ2-6; D ambiguous. The CDR3 extends over 12 amino acids. With 3 bases removed from V and 10 bases from J, the gap between germline ends came to 8 bases. Germline loops: CDR1 SGDLS, CDR2 YYNGEE. CDR3 DNA: TGTGCCAGCAGCGAAGGATTGAACGTCCTGACTTTC. It yields the protein CASSEGLNVLTF.

This clonotype has ten or more counts. The chain carries TRBV9 and TRBJ2-2; 7 nucleotides agree with TRBD2. V lost 4 bases, J lost 5 bases, and 17 bases stayed unmatched. CDR3 size: 18 residues. The germline V gene encodes CDR1 SGDLS and CDR2 YYNGEE. The CDR3 nucleotides are TGTGCCAGCAGCCCTTACCCAACCGGGACTATAAAGACCGGGGAGCTGTTTTTT. The encoded protein is CASSPYPTGTIKTGELFF.

This clonotype has a count of ten or more. V usage is TRBV9 and J usage is TRBJ2-3; 13 bases are a match to TRBD2. The CDR3 has 17 amino acids. Germline V gene lookup returns CDR1 SGDLS and CDR2 YYNGEE. With 4 bases clipped from V and 1 base from J, the junction kept 6 bases outside the gene matches. The CDR3, as DNA: TGTGCCAGCAGCCCAACTAGCGGGGGGGCCGGCACAGATACGCAGTATTTT. Amino acids: CASSPTSGGAGTDTQYF.

This clonotype was counted ten times or more. The chain recombines TRBV9 with TRBJ1-6; TRBD1 might be the D (6 bases). V lost 7 bases, J lost 7 bases, and 18 bases lay in between. The CDR3 loop spans 15 amino acids. CDR1 is SGDLS, CDR2 YYNGEE, per germline. CDR3 in DNA: TGTGCCAGCGCCGAAGGACAGCACAGGAATTCACCCCTCCACTTT. Translation: CASAEGQHRNSPLHF.

This clonotype was seen repeatedly, ten times or more. The chain uses TRBV9 and TRBJ2-1; 7 positions agree with TRBD1. The CDR3 covers 15 residues. Germline loops: CDR1 SGDLS, CDR2 YYNGEE. J was trimmed by 2 bases and V by 2 bases; bases with no gene match: 4. The CDR3 bases are TGTGCCAGCAGCGTTTCCGGGACAGCCTACAATGAGCAGTTCTTC. Protein: CASSVSGTAYNEQFF.

Many counts were recorded for this clonotype. The chain combines TRBV9 with TRBJ2-5; 7 bases are shared with TRBD2. V trimming: 3 bases; J trimming: 4 bases; junction bases outside the gene matches: 15. The V gene's germline CDR1 is SGDLS and CDR2 YYNGEE. The CDR3 has 17 amino acids. The chain's CDR3 is CASSGYTSGGWGETQYF. CDR3 nucleotides: TGTGCCAGCAGCGGCTACACGTCGGGAGGATGGGGAGAGACCCAGTACTTC.

Ten or more counts support this clonotype. V is TRBV9 and J is TRBJ1-2; D call uncertain. CDR3 length equals 13 residues. Trimming took off 4 bases at V and 6 bases at J, with 13 bases between the two ends. Germline assignment: CDR1 SGDLS and CDR2 YYNGEE. The CDR3 sequence: CASSPDGYDGYTF. CDR3 sequence (DNA): TGTGCCAGCAGCCCCGACGGGTACGATGGCTACACCTTC.

The table lists this clonotype with many counts. V is TRBV23-1 and J is TRBJ1-5; TRBD1 matches at 8 bases. TRBV23-1 is sorted into the ORF group, with uncertain function. CDR3 size: 17 residues. V was clipped by 3 bases and J by 3 bases; unmatched bases: 10. This CDR3 reads CASSHRVRGQNNQPQHF. In nucleotides, the CDR3 is TGCGCCAGCAGTCATCGGGTCAGGGGGCAGAACAATCAGCCCCAGCATTTT.

This clonotype was seen repeatedly, ten times or more. This chain connects TRBV9 to TRBJ2-5, with D tentatively TRBD2 (6 bases). This CDR3 is 16 amino acids long. The V gene's germline CDR1 is SGDLS and CDR2 YYNGEE. Trimming removed 4 bases from V and 4 bases from J, with 20 bases in between. This CDR3 reads CASSPRAEGWVETQYF. CDR3 nucleotide sequence: TGTGCCAGCAGCCCCCGAGCGGAGGGTTGGGTAGAGACCCAGTACTTC.

This clonotype has ten or more counts. The chain joins TRBV9 to TRBJ2-2, with 9 bases lining up with TRBD1. Losses at the gene ends were 4 bases for V and 7 bases for J; bases not matched to a gene: 8. The CDR3 loop spans 15 amino acids. Germline CDR1 is SGDLS and CDR2 is YYNGEE. CDR3 bases: TGTGCCAGCAGCACCAACAGGGGGCGAAGCGGGGAGCTGTTTTTT. Its translation: CASSTNRGRSGELFF. Supplemented by reference TRBV9 and TRBJ2-2, the full variable domain reads DSGVTQTPKHLITATGQRVTLRCSPRSGDLSVYWYQQSLDQGLQFLIQYYNGEERAKGNILERFSAQQFPDLHSELNLSSLELGDSALYFCASSTNRGRSGELFFGEGSRLTVL.

The sample holds many counts of this clonotype. The rearrangement uses TRBV9 and TRBJ2-2, with 10 bases matching TRBD2. This CDR3 is 15 amino acids long. The ends lost 5 bases at V and 1 base at J; junction bases unmatched: 2. CDR1 is SGDLS, CDR2 YYNGEE, per germline. The CDR3 loop reads CASSPSGRNTGELFF. In nucleotides, the CDR3 is TGTGCCAGCAGTCCTAGCGGGAGGAACACCGGGGAGCTGTTTTTT.